The source of this T cell receptor (beta chain) is a study of shared clonotypes between healthy human individuals. Sequenced by immunoSEQ multiplex PCR; TCRdb stores in-frame clones only, minus some. The table shows around 940,000 clones, with 70% to 85% occurring only once. Study-wide results and caveats: Estimated clonotype richness was generally higher in naive than memory subsets. Sorted-subset sequencing, rarefaction showed, was incomplete despite large depth.

The CDR3 length is 14 residues. V trimming: 4 bases; J trimming: 4 bases; junction bases outside the gene matches: 6. The germline CDR1 and CDR2 sequences are WSHSY and SAAADI. This clone was recorded once. Its specificity is unknown. CD4+ cells underwent separation, giving CD45RA+ naive and CD45RA-negative memory subsets. The clonotype was recovered from a man aged 18 to 29 in good health. The sequenced sample was memory CD4+ T cells sorted from blood. Regarding subset: CD45RA-negative fraction. J is TRBJ2-5 and V is TRBV10-2; TRBD1 aligns across 7 bases. CDR3 nucleotide sequence: TGCGCCAGCAGTGTGGGGGACAGTCCAGAGACCCAGTACTTC. Protein product: CASSVGDSPETQYF.